This note documents a single T cell receptor (beta chain) sequence. The antigen remains unidentified. Trimming removed 6 bases from V and 6 bases from J, with 10 bases in between. The CDR3 extends over 11 amino acids. Looked up from germline, CDR1 is DFQATT and CDR2 is SNEGSKA (reference sequence). An approximately 210 ng quantity of DNA, some 30,000 T cell genomes, went into the sorted-subset replicate PCRs. Generated by immunoSEQ multiplex PCR, the TCRdb table keeps only in-frame clones and is missing some. This table holds about 2.5 million clones, around 90% found once. This entry is derived from a study of shared clonotypes between healthy human individuals. Regarding the study as a whole: All-four-donor shared clonotypes had higher generation probabilities than non-shared clonotypes did. Represented genetic and exposure-history diversity was restricted by having few donors.

Specimen: naive CD4+ T cells from PBMCs. Specified subset: CD45RA+ positively selected. The clonotype comes from a man aged 18 to 30 in good health. Some clones in this sample may be carry-over from other donors' samples. The genes are TRBV20-1 and TRBJ2-3; no clear D gene. CDR3 sequence (DNA): TGCAGTGCCACCCTCCGGGATACGCAGTATTTT. Its translation is CSATLRDTQYF.